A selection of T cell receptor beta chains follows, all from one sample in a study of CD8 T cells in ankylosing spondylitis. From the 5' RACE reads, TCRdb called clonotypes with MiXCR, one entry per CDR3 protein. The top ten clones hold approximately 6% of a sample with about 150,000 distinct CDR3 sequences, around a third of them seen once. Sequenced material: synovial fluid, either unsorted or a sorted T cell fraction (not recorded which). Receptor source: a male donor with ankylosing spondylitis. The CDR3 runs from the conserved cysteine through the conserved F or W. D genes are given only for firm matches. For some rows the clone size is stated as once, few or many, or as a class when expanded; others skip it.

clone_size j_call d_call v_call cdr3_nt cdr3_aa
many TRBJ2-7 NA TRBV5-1 TGCGCCAGCAGCCTGGACAGATCCTACGAGCAGTACTTC CASSLDRSYEQYF
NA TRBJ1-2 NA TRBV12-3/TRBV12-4 TGTGCCAGCAGTTGGGTTCTTAACTATGGCTACACCTTC CASSWVLNYGYTF
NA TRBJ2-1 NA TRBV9 TGTGCCAGCAGCGTAGAGGGATCGAGCTCCTACAATGAGCAGTTCTTC CASSVEGSSSYNEQFF
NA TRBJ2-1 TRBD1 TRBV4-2 TGTGCCAGCAGCCTTGGGACAGGGCCCGCCGGCTACAATGAGCAGTTCTTC CASSLGTGPAGYNEQFF
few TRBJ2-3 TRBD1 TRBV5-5 TGTGCCAGCTTAACTCTTGGGACAGCGTACTCAGATACGCAGTATTTT CASLTLGTAYSDTQYF
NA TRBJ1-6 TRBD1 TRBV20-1 TGCAGTGCTGGACAGGGAGGTGGTAATTCACCCCTCCACTTT CSAGQGGGNSPLHF
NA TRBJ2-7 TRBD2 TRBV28 TGTGCCAGCAGCCAGCTCCTAGCGGGGCTTTACGAGCAGTACTTC CASSQLLAGLYEQYF
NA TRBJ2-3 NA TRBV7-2 TGTGCCAGCAGCTCCTCCCCGGTAAACACGCAGTATTTT CASSSSPVNTQYF
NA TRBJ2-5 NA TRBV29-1 TGCAGCGTTGAAGACAACGGGGCCCCCTCCCAGTACTTC CSVEDNGAPSQYF
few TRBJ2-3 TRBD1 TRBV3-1 TGTGCCAGCAGCCAAGAACCGGACAGGGTGACAGATACGCAGTATTTT CASSQEPDRVTDTQYF
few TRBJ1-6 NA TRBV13 TGTGCCAGCAGCCGAGAAGGGGGAGGCTCACCCCTCCACTTT CASSREGGGSPLHF
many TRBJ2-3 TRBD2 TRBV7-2 TGTGCCAGCAGCTTAGGGCCTAGCGGTTTAAGCACAGATACGCAGTATTTT CASSLGPSGLSTDTQYF
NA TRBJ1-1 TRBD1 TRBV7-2 TGTGCCAGCACCTCCCAAGGGACAGAGGGGGAAGCTTTCTTT CASTSQGTEGEAFF
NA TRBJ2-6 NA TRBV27 TGTGCCAGCAGTAAGGCGGGACCCTCTGGGGCCAACGTCCTGACTTTC CASSKAGPSGANVLTF
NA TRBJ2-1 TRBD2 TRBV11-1 TGTGCCAGCAGCTTCCCCCGGGGGGGGACTATTTCCCCCTACAATGAGCAGTTCTTC CASSFPRGGTISPYNEQFF
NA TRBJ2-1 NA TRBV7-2 TGTGCCAGCAGCTTTGCTCAGGCGACCCGTCCCTTCTTCTTC CASSFAQATRPFFF
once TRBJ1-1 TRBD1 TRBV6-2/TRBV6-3 TGTGCCAGCAGTAAGGGGACAGCCACTGAAGCTTTCTTT CASSKGTATEAFF
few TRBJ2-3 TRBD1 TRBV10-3 TGTGCCATCGGGAAACAGGGGGCGAGCACAGATACGCAGTATTTT CAIGKQGASTDTQYF
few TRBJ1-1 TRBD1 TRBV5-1 TGCGCCAGCAGCGAGAAGGTCGACAGGGACACTGAAGCTTTCTTT CASSEKVDRDTEAFF
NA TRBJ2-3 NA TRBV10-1 TGCGCCAGCAGCCTTGGGGCGGCAGATACGCAGTATTTT CASSLGAADTQYF
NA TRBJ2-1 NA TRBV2 TGTGCCAGCAGTGGGACTTACAATGAGCAGTTCTTC CASSGTYNEQFF
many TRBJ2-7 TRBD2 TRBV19 TGTGCCAGTAGTATTTCAGCGGGAGAGGTCTACGAGCAGTACTTC CASSISAGEVYEQYF
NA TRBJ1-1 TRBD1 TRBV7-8 TGTGCCAGCAGACCCGGGACAGCGAACACTGAAGCTTTCTTT CASRPGTANTEAFF
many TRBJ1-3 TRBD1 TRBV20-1 TGCAGTGCTAGGTCAGGGGGCGCGGCTGGAAACACCATATATTTT CSARSGGAAGNTIYF
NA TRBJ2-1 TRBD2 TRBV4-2 TGTGCCAGCAGCCAAGCGGCGGGGGACTACAATGAGCAGTTCTTC CASSQAAGDYNEQFF
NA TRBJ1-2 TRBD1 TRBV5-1 TGCGCCAGCAGCCCATCGACAGGGGGAGGTTATGGCTACACCTTC CASSPSTGGGYGYTF
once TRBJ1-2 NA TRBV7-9 TGTGCCAGCAGGCGGGACACCCGGCCCGGTGGCTACACCTTC CASRRDTRPGGYTF
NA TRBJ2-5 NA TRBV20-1 TGCAGTGTCAAACAAGCCGGAGGGGGGGAGACCCAGTACTTC CSVKQAGGGETQYF
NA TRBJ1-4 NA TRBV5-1 TGCGCCAGCAGCTTTCGGGGAGCGGAAAAACTGTTTTTT CASSFRGAEKLFF